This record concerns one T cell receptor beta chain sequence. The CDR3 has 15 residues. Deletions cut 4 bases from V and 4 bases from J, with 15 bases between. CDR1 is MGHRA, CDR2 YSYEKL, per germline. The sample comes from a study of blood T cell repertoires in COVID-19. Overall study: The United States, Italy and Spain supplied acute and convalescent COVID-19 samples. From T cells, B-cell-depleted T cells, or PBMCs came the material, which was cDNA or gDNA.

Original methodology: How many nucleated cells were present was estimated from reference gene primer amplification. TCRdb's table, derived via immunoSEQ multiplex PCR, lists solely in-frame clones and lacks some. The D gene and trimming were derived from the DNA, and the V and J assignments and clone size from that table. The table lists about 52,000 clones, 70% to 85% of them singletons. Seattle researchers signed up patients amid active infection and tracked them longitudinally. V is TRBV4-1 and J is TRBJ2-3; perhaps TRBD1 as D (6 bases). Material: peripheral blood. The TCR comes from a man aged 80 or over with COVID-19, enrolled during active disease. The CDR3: CASSLTTGPADTQYF. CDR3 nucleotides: TGCGCCAGCAGCCTAACCACAGGGCCCGCAGATACGCAGTATTTT.